This TCR beta chain was captured in a study of blood T cell repertoires in COVID-19. Study at large: Donors in the United States, Italy and Spain gave samples during acute or convalescent COVID-19.

CDR1 is SQVTM, CDR2 ANQGSEA, per germline. This CDR3 comprises 10 residues. The germline V and J ends were trimmed by 2 bases and 6 bases, with 4 bases remaining between them. This clone came up once. Participants were aged about 18 to 89 years, lived in over 20 US areas, and enrolled virtually. Sequencing used immunoSEQ multiplex PCR; TCRdb keeps in-frame clones, though not all of them. The sample carries around 160,000 clones, around nine tenths recorded once. Source material: PBMCs or T cells enriched from blood (not recorded which). The chain combines TRBV29-1 with TRBJ1-2; D ambiguous. The sequence came from a young woman with acute COVID-19. This chain's CDR3 is CSVEQDGYTF. In nucleotides, the CDR3 is TGCAGCGTTGAACAGGATGGCTACACCTTC.